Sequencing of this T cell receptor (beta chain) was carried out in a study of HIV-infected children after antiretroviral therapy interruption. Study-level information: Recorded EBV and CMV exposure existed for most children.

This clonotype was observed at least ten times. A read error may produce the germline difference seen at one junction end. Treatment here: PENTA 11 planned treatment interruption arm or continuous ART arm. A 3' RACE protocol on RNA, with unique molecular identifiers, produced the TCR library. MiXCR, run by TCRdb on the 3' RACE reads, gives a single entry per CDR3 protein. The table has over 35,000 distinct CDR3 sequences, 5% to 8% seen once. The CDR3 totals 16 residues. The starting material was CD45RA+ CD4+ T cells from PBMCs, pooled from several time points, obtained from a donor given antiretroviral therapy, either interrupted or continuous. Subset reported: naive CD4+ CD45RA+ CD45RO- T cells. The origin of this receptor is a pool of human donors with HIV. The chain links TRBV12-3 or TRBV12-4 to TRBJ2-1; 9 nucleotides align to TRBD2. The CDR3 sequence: CASSLVSKRGAPERFF. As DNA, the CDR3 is TGTGCCAGCAGCTTGGTTTCGAAGCGGGGGGCCCCCGAGCGGTTCTTC.